This section outlines one TCR beta chain sequence together with its context. Its antigen is not identified. This entry belongs to a study of T cells in localized non-small cell lung cancer. General study points: The study found T cell clonality highest in uninvolved adjacent lung, above tumor. Because only a single region of the tumor was sequenced, heterogeneity remains possible.

TCRdb's table, derived via immunoSEQ multiplex PCR, lists solely in-frame clones and lacks some. The repertoire holds 40,000 or so clones, with 86% as singletons. The junction had 1 base not matched to a gene; V was cut back by 3 bases and J by 6 bases. Germline CDR1 is LGHNA and CDR2 is YSLEER. The CDR3 is 15 amino acids. This TCR was sampled from a man between 40 and 69 years old with stage I lung adenocarcinoma. Sequences were derived from peripheral blood, sampled before any cancer treatment. The chain uses TRBV4-3 and TRBJ2-1; 14 bases line up with TRBD2. CDR3 loop: CASSHGTSGSNEQFF. The CDR3 DNA reads as TGCGCCAGCAGCCACGGGACTAGCGGGAGCAATGAGCAGTTCTTC.